This T cell receptor beta chain originates from a study of T cell responses to AZD1222 COVID-19 vaccine. Study-wide results and limits: Only after the peak T cell response were repertoires sampled.

Clones were sequenced by immunoSEQ multiplex PCR, and TCRdb holds only the in-frame ones, with some missing. The table lists approximately 120,000 clones, 85% to 90% of them singletons. CDR1 is MNHEY, CDR2 SMNVEV, per germline (reference sequence). Trimming pared 3 bases from V and 4 bases from J, leaving 14 bases between. CDR3 length: 15 residues. Turning to this clone: Its specificity is not known.

This rearrangement joins TRBV27 to TRBJ2-3; D ambiguous. Source: peripheral blood, taken on day 0 of AZD1222 vaccination. The clonotype was recovered from an adult in good health. The CDR3 is CASSFFKVSADTQYF. CDR3 coding DNA: TGTGCCAGCAGTTTTTTTAAGGTCAGCGCAGATACGCAGTATTTT.